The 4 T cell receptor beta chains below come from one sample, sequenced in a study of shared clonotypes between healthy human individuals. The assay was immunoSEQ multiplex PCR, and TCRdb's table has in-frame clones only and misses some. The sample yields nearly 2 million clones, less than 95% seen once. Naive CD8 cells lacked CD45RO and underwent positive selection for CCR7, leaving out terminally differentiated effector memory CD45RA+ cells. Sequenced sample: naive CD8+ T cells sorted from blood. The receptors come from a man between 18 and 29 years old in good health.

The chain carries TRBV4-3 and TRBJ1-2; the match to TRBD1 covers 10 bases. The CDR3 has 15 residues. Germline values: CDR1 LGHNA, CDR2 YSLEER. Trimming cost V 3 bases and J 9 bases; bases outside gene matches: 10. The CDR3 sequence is CASSQARGQGFRYTF. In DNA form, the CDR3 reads TGCGCCAGCAGCCAGGCGCGGGGACAGGGGTTTCGCTACACCTTC.

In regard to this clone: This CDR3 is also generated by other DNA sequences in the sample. CDR3 DNA sequence: TGCGCCAGCAGCTTTGGGGGGGACACTGAAGCTTTCTTT. Protein product: CASSFGGDTEAFF. The V and J genes are TRBV5-1 and TRBJ1-1; the D gene is possibly TRBD1 (5 bases). Germline values: CDR1 SGHRS, CDR2 YFSETQ. Deletions cut 2 bases from V and 3 bases from J, with 8 bases between. The CDR3 is 13 amino acids.

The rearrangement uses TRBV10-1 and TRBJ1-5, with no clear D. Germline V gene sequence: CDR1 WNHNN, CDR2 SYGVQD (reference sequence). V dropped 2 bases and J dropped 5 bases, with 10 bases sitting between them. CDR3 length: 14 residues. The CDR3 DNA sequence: TGCGCCAGCAGTGAGAGAGGGTTGGATCAGCCCCAGCATTTT. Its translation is CASSERGLDQPQHF.

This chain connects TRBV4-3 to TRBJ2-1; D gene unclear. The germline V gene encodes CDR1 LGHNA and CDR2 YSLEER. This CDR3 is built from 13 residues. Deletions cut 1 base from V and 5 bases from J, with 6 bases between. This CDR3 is CASSQGLDNEQFF. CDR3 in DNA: TGCGCCAGCAGCCAAGGGCTAGACAATGAGCAGTTCTTC.